This T cell receptor beta chain was identified in a study of metastatic and nonmetastatic thyroid tumors. About the research overall: Both malignant and benign thyroid patients supplied peripheral blood and tumor or nodule tissue samples, across which the repertoires of these patients were then compared.

Not a single patient had been given any form of treatment at any point before undergoing thyroid surgery. TCRdb reprocessed the PCR reads using MiXCR. The sample records approximately 37,000 clones, about a sixth being singletons. The sample holds many counts of this clone. V lost 1 base, J lost 5 bases, and 10 bases lay in between. CDR3 length: 13 amino acids. CDR1 is DFQATT and CDR2 is SNEGSKA in the germline V gene (reference sequence). Sequenced sample: blood. This sequence originates from a female donor with papillary thyroid cancer or a benign thyroid nodule (not recorded which). Some clones in this sample may be carry-over from other donors' samples. This chain uses TRBV20-1 with TRBJ2-3; the D gene is possibly TRBD1 (6 bases). CDR3 DNA: TGCAGTGCTAGAGTTCAGGGGCTAGATACGCAGTATTTT. Its translation is CSARVQGLDTQYF.